Listed here are 27 T cell receptor beta chains from one sample, sequenced in a study of cytomegalovirus exposure and HLA in healthy donors. The PCR was carried out with 60 Vbeta primers and 13 Jbeta primers. Assay: immunoSEQ multiplex PCR; the TCRdb copy retains only in-frame clones and omits some. The sample carries approximately 110,000 clones, roughly 77% recorded once. Sequenced input: PBMCs. All receptors derive from a woman aged 25 to 39 in good health and CMV-seronegative.

The chain recombines TRBV19 with TRBJ2-2; 8 bases match TRBD1. Looked up from germline, CDR1 is LNHDA and CDR2 is SQIVND (reference sequence). V lost 6 bases, J lost 6 bases, and 6 bases stayed unmatched. CDR3 length: 14 residues. CDR3 region: CASSDRGLAGELFF. CDR3 DNA: TGTGCCAGTAGCGACAGGGGTTTGGCCGGGGAGCTGTTTTTT.

In regard to this clone: This sample also contains other DNA sequences that code for the same CDR3. The chain has TRBV19 and TRBJ2-7, with D possibly matching TRBD1 (6 bases). V was shortened by 3 bases and J by 3 bases, with 9 bases between the two germline ends. The CDR3 runs to 13 residues. The germline gives CDR1 LNHDA, CDR2 SQIVND (reference sequence). CDR3 residues: CASSIQGSYEQYF. DNA of the CDR3: TGTGCCAGTAGTATCCAGGGGAGCTACGAGCAGTACTTC.

The chain uses TRBV6-5 and TRBJ1-5; possible D gene TRBD1, 6 bases. Per the germline V gene, CDR1 is MNHEY and CDR2 is SVGAGI. The CDR3 loop spans 15 amino acids. V shed 7 bases and J shed 5 bases, with 18 bases lying between them. The CDR3 reads CASKRNRVNDQPQHF. The CDR3 DNA follows: TGTGCCAGCAAGAGGAACAGGGTCAATGATCAGCCCCAGCATTTT.

The V call is TRBV5-4, the J call TRBJ1-5, with 8 nucleotides matching TRBD1. Trimming took 0 bases from V and 6 from J; bases not matched to a gene: 5. The CDR3 has 15 amino acids. From germline, CDR1 is SGHNT and CDR2 YYREEE (reference sequence). This CDR3 reads CASSLDRGRTQPQHF. CDR3 bases: TGTGCCAGCAGCTTGGACAGGGGGAGAACTCAGCCCCAGCATTTT.

The CDR3 sequence is CASSSPVAGGEEKAQYF. The CDR3 DNA sequence: TGTGCCAGTAGTTCGCCCGTAGCGGGAGGGGAGGAGAAGGCGCAGTATTTT. This chain uses TRBV19 with TRBJ2-3; TRBD2 agrees at 11 bases. V shed 5 bases, J shed 10 bases, and the junction held 17 bases outside the gene matches. Per the germline V gene, CDR1 is LNHDA and CDR2 is SQIVND (reference sequence). This CDR3 is built from 17 residues. The entire variable domain, with the rest obtained from reference TRBV19 and TRBJ2-3, is as follows: DGGITQSPKYLFRKEGQNVTLSCEQNLNHDAMYWYRQDPGQGLRLIYYSQIVNDFQKGDIAEGYSVSREKKESFPLTVTSAQKNPTAFYLCASSSPVAGGEEKAQYFGPGTRLTVL.

The chain links TRBV9 to TRBJ2-7, with TRBD1 as a possible D gene (6 bases). CDR3 length: 13 amino acids. Per the germline V gene, CDR1 is SGDLS and CDR2 is YYNGEE. Trimming took off 8 bases at V and 6 bases at J, with 18 bases between the two ends. CDR3 in DNA: TGTGCCAGTCAGGGGAGCGTCGGCGGCGAGCAGTACTTC. This codes for CASQGSVGGEQYF.

This rearrangement joins TRBV5-4 to TRBJ2-7, with TRBD2 identical over 13 bases. The germline V gene has CDR1 SGHNT and CDR2 YYREEE (reference sequence). The length of the CDR3 is 16 residues. V trimming: 3 bases; J trimming: 3 bases; junction bases outside the gene matches: 6. This CDR3 is CASSSSRTSGSYEQYF. DNA of the CDR3: TGTGCCAGCAGCTCCTCCCGGACTAGCGGGAGCTACGAGCAGTACTTC.

The rearrangement joins TRBV18 to TRBJ2-5, with TRBD1 as a possible D gene (6 bases). CDR3 length: 14 residues. Germline-derived CDR1 and CDR2 are KGHSH and LQKENI. V lost 6 bases and J 0 bases, leaving 11 bases between the germline ends. The CDR3 nucleotides are TGTGCCAGCTCCGGGACACCTAACCAAGAGACCCAGTACTTC. Protein product: CASSGTPNQETQYF.

This clone was seen a handful of times. Other DNA sequences in the sample encode the same CDR3. This rearrangement joins TRBV9 to TRBJ2-1, with 7 bases identical to TRBD2. The CDR3 is 16 amino acids. The trim removed 0 bases at V and 0 bases at J, leaving 3 bases unmatched. Germline V CDR1 and CDR2: SGDLS, YYNGEE. The CDR3 region is CASSVEGGSSYNEQFF. DNA of the CDR3: TGTGCCAGCAGCGTAGAGGGCGGGAGCTCCTACAATGAGCAGTTCTTC.

The chain has TRBV4-1 and TRBJ1-2, with a weak D call TRBD1 (6 bases). Germline loops: CDR1 MGHRA, CDR2 YSYEKL. CDR3 length: 14 amino acids. Trimming removed 5 bases from V and 3 bases from J, with 13 bases in between. The CDR3 region is CASSRDRRDYGYTF. The DNA for the CDR3 is TGCGCCAGCAGCAGAGACAGGCGCGACTATGGCTACACCTTC.

The chain is built from TRBV7-6 and TRBJ1-1; D is unresolved. V lost 1 base, J lost 7 bases, and 13 bases lay in between. The CDR3 covers 14 residues. The germline V gene encodes CDR1 SGHVS and CDR2 FNYEAQ. This chain's CDR3 is CASSLEMGPREAFF. As DNA, the CDR3 is TGTGCCAGCAGCTTAGAGATGGGCCCGCGTGAAGCTTTCTTT. The whole variable domain, remainder taken from reference TRBV7-6 and TRBJ1-1, is GAGVSQSPRYKVTKRGQDVALRCDPISGHVSLYWYRQALGQGPEFLTYFNYEAQQDKSGLPNDRFSAERPEGSISTLTIQRTEQRDSAMYRCASSLEMGPREAFFGQGTRLTVV.

The genes are TRBV15 and TRBJ1-1, with 7 bases lining up with TRBD1. This CDR3 has 18 residues. J was trimmed by 1 base and V by 0 bases; bases with no gene match: 11. Germline assignment: CDR1 LNHNV and CDR2 YYDKDF (reference sequence). The CDR3 coding sequence is TGTGCCACCAGCAGAGAGTGGAGGGGGACAGCCCGGAACACTGAAGCTTTCTTT. Amino acid sequence: CATSREWRGTARNTEAFF.

This chain uses TRBV29-1 with TRBJ2-1, with D perhaps matching TRBD1 (5 bases). Germline CDR1 reads SQVTM; CDR2 reads ANQGSEA. The germline V and J ends were trimmed by 6 bases and 0 bases, with 12 bases remaining between them. The CDR3 consists of 14 residues. This CDR3 is CSVSPGISYNEQFF. In DNA, the CDR3 is TGCAGCGTCAGTCCAGGGATCTCCTACAATGAGCAGTTCTTC.

J is TRBJ2-1 and V is TRBV7-3; TRBD2 is a possible D gene (7 bases). This CDR3 is 14 amino acids long. The ends were cut back, 3 bases at V and 6 bases at J, with 12 bases in the middle. The germline V gene has CDR1 SGHTA and CDR2 FQGTGA. The CDR3 nucleotides read TGTGCCAGCAGCTTCGGGGGGCCGGGCAATGAGCAGTTCTTC. Amino acid sequence: CASSFGGPGNEQFF.

V and J are TRBV30 and TRBJ2-7; possible D gene TRBD1, 6 bases. Germline loops: CDR1 GTSNPN, CDR2 SVGIG (reference sequence). This CDR3 comprises 13 residues. Between the trimmed V and J ends, which lost 6 bases and 7 bases, there was a span of 19 bases. The CDR3 here is CACTDFTGLEQYF. CDR3 DNA sequence: TGTGCCTGCACCGACTTCACAGGGCTAGAGCAGTACTTC.

The chain uses TRBV18 and TRBJ2-3; the match to TRBD1 covers 7 bases. J lost 0 bases, V lost 3 bases, and 6 bases had no gene match. In germline, CDR1 is KGHSH, CDR2 LQKENI. This CDR3 has 16 residues. CDR3 bases: TGTGCCAGCTCACCTCAGGGGGAGCTAAGCACAGATACGCAGTATTTT. The encoded protein is CASSPQGELSTDTQYF. Full variable domain (outside the CDR3, taken from reference TRBV18 and TRBJ2-3): NAGVMQNPRHLVRRRGQEARLRCSPMKGHSHVYWYRQLPEEGLKFMVYLQKENIIDESGMPKERFSAEFPKEGPSILRIQQVVRGDSAAYFCASSPQGELSTDTQYFGPGTRLTVL.

This clone was observed a single time. The rearrangement joins TRBV19 to TRBJ1-1; the D gene is possibly TRBD1 (6 bases). The CDR3 spans 12 residues. Deletions cut 4 bases from V and 8 bases from J, with 11 bases between. In germline, CDR1 is LNHDA, CDR2 SQIVND (reference sequence). CDR3 region: CASSTNREEAFF. CDR3 sequence (DNA): TGTGCCAGTAGTACTAACAGGGAAGAAGCTTTCTTT.

This clone was counted between two and nine times. This chain uses TRBV7-6 with TRBJ2-5; weak D call: TRBD2 (5 bases). This CDR3 is 14 amino acids long. Per germline, CDR1 SGHVS and CDR2 FNYEAQ. Trimming took off 5 bases at V and 2 bases at J, with 12 bases between the two ends. CDR3 bases: TGTGCCAGCAGCCCGGGGATCGTACAAGAGACCCAGTACTTC. Translated, it gives CASSPGIVQETQYF.

The V gene is TRBV18, the J gene TRBJ1-1; a weak D match, TRBD1 (6 bases). Trimming shortened V by 6 bases and J by 2 bases, and 19 bases separated the two germline ends. From germline, CDR1 is KGHSH and CDR2 LQKENI. This CDR3 spans 16 amino acids. The CDR3 here is CASSQTGTSHNTEAFF. The CDR3 nucleotides are TGTGCCAGCTCGCAGACCGGGACATCCCACAACACTGAAGCTTTCTTT.

Only a few counts were recorded for this clone. This chain links TRBV27 with TRBJ1-2, with TRBD1 matching 7 bases. This CDR3 region has 13 residues. V lost 6 bases to trimming and J lost 4 bases; unmatched junction nucleotides: 5. Per the germline V gene, CDR1 is MNHEY and CDR2 is SMNVEV (reference sequence). The CDR3 loop reads CASSDRVSYGYTF. The DNA for the CDR3 is TGTGCCAGCAGCGACAGGGTGAGCTATGGCTACACCTTC.

The rearrangement uses TRBV18 and TRBJ1-3; no reliable D call. The CDR3 length is 15 residues. V lost 3 bases and J 4 bases, leaving 13 bases between the germline ends. The germline gives CDR1 KGHSH, CDR2 LQKENI. CDR3 amino acids: CASSPTVEAGNTIYF. The CDR3 DNA reads TGTGCCAGCTCACCGACCGTCGAGGCGGGAAACACCATATATTTT.

The chain carries TRBV2 and TRBJ1-2; no clear D. The V end was cut by 1 base, the J end by 3 bases, with 6 bases between. The CDR3 consists of 13 residues. Germline-derived CDR1 and CDR2 are SNHLY and FYNNEI. CDR3 residues: CASSEGQYYGYTF. For the CDR3, the DNA is TGTGCCAGCAGTGAAGGGCAGTACTATGGCTACACCTTC.

CDR3 sequence reads: CAWTGGDGYTF. DNA of the CDR3: TGTGCCTGGACAGGGGGCGATGGCTACACCTTC. This chain joins TRBV30 and TRBJ1-2, with TRBD1 identical over 8 bases. Germline V gives CDR1 GTSNPN, CDR2 SVGIG (reference sequence). V gave up 4 bases and J gave up 6 bases; unmatched junction bases: 1. There are 11 residues in the CDR3.

The sample holds a few counts of this clone. V usage is TRBV19 and J usage is TRBJ2-7; TRBD1 matches 7 bases. The CDR3 extends over 14 amino acids. Looked up from germline, CDR1 is LNHDA and CDR2 is SQIVND (reference sequence). The V segment lost 6 bases and the J segment 4 bases; nucleotides outside the gene matches: 9. DNA for the CDR3: TGTGCCAGTAGCTTGGGGACAGTTGGATACGAGCAGTACTTC. Its protein product is CASSLGTVGYEQYF.

The rearrangement joins TRBV19 to TRBJ1-4; D unclear. The length of the CDR3 is 15 residues. Deletions cut 5 bases from V and 7 bases from J, with 17 bases between. Germline CDR1 is LNHDA and CDR2 is SQIVND (reference sequence). CDR3 region: CASSPRRAGSEKLFF. Written as DNA, the CDR3 is TGTGCCAGTAGTCCACGTCGGGCGGGTAGTGAAAAACTGTTTTTT.

The gene calls are TRBV7-3 and TRBJ2-3; D is unresolved. Germline-derived CDR1 and CDR2 are SGHTA and FQGTGA. The V and J ends lost 1 base and 0 bases respectively, with 5 bases between them. This CDR3 has 14 residues. CDR3 in amino acids: CASSLSGSTDTQYF. In DNA form, the CDR3 reads TGTGCCAGCAGCTTAAGTGGCAGCACAGATACGCAGTATTTT.

This clone was seen a single time. This rearrangement joins TRBV5-1 to TRBJ1-2; 11 bases match TRBD1. Germline trimming cut 3 bases from V and 0 bases from J; bases unmatched to any gene: 16. The germline V gene has CDR1 SGHRS and CDR2 YFSETQ. The CDR3 is 20 residues long. Here the CDR3 DNA reads TGCGCCAGCAGCTATTACCGTGGGACAGGGGGAGGAAGTACTAACTATGGCTACACCTTC. This codes for CASSYYRGTGGGSTNYGYTF.